This T cell receptor beta chain emerged from a study of T-cell reconstitution after alpha-beta-depleted transplantation in children. V dropped 1 base and J dropped 3 bases, with 11 bases sitting between them. Germline V gene lookup returns CDR1 MNHNS and CDR2 SASEGT. The CDR3 loop spans 15 amino acids. General study findings and limits: From newly produced T cells came most of the T-cell counts and diversity one year after transplant. Recipient T cells and thymic progenitors that survived gave rise to the high TCRbeta diversity observed at day 60 in some patients. The study reportedly traced alpha-beta T cells about two months after transplant to several hundred expanded graft clones.

This clonotype came up a few times. Its antigen is undetermined. Unique molecular identifiers tagged the TCRbeta library. MiXCR, applied by TCRdb to the PCR reads, yields one record per CDR3 protein. This sample has almost 500,000 distinct CDR3 sequences; roughly a tenth occur once, and the top ten carry 2% to 2.5%. This specimen was PBMCs, taken before TCRalphabeta/CD19-depleted stem cell transplant. The chain employs TRBV6-1 and TRBJ2-3; a weak D match, TRBD2 (5 bases). The TCR was taken from a child aged 2-15 years with inherited bone marrow failure, due to receive a stem cell transplant. CDR3 protein: CASSEDPAATDTQYF. In DNA form, the CDR3 reads TGTGCCAGCAGTGAAGATCCAGCGGCGACAGATACGCAGTATTTT.